This T cell receptor (beta chain) was identified during a study of OX40 agonist ivuxolimab in advanced cancers. Data came from immunoSEQ multiplex PCR; TCRdb stores just in-frame clones and leaves some out. The top ten clones hold less than 0.65% of a sample with around 41,000 clones, 80% to 90% of them seen once. From germline, CDR1 is SGHRS and CDR2 YFSETQ. V lost 4 bases, J lost 2 bases, and 15 bases lay in between. The CDR3 covers 15 residues. The sample here was CD4+ or CD8+ T cells sorted from blood, taken in a trial of the OX40 agonist ivuxolimab. The chain employs TRBV5-1 and TRBJ2-5; the D gene is possibly TRBD2 (6 bases). This TCR was sampled from an adult with an advanced solid tumor such as melanoma, head and neck, liver or kidney cancer. Here the CDR3 reads CASSPGEEGQETQYF. For the CDR3, the DNA is TGCGCCAGCAGCCCCGGAGAGGAGGGACAAGAGACCCAGTACTTC.